This TCR beta chain was observed in a study of beta chain features in type 1 diabetes. Regarding the study as a whole: Among patients with Type 1 diabetes, TCRB CDR3s were moderately but significantly shorter in every one of the four CD4+ subsets.

Germline V gene lookup returns CDR1 LGHNA and CDR2 YNFKEQ. V lost 3 bases and J lost 6; bases outside the gene matches: 15. The CDR3 runs to 19 residues. One heparinised blood draw, averaging about 116 mL, came from each donor. Sorting gave populations that all exceeded 95% purity. The sample holds a few counts of this clone. The antigen is unknown. Sequenced material consisted of expressed TCRB transcripts (all of the isolated RNA was reverse transcribed). Assay: immunoSEQ multiplex PCR; the TCRdb copy retains only in-frame clones and omits some. Of roughly 100,000 clones in the sample, 25% to 35% were seen once.

The TCR was taken from a woman under 30 with type 1 diabetes. The sequencing input was central memory CD4+ T cells from blood. The rearrangement links TRBV4-2 to TRBJ1-5; 12 positions agree with TRBD1. The CDR3 spells CASSQRRDRGPGPIQPQHF. In DNA form, the CDR3 reads TGTGCCAGCAGCCAGAGAAGGGACAGGGGGCCAGGCCCTATTCAGCCCCAGCATTTT.